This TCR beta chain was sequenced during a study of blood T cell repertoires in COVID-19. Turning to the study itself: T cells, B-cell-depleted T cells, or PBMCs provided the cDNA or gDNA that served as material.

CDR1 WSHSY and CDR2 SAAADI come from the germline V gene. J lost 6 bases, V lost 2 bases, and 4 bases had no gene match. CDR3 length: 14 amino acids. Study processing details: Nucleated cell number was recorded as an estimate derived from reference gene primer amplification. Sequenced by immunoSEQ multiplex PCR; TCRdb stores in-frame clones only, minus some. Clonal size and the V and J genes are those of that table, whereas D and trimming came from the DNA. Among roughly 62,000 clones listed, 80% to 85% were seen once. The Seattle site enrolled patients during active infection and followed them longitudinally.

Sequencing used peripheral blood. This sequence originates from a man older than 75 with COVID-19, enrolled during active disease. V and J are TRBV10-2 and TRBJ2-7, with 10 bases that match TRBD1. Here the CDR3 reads CASSEGTGEVEQYV. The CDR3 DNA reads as TGCGCCAGCAGTGAGGGGACAGGGGAGGTCGAGCAGTACGTC.